This is a list of T cell receptor beta chains from one sample in a study of cytomegalovirus exposure and HLA in healthy donors. Generated by immunoSEQ multiplex PCR, the TCRdb table keeps only in-frame clones and is missing some. This table has about 160,000 clones, 70% to 90% appearing once. The sample taken for sequencing was PBMCs. Receptors were obtained from a woman aged 18-35 years in good health and CMV-seronegative. Both conserved end residues are part of each CDR3. A D gene is named only where the DNA matches it firmly. The size field is filled for only some rows; it gives once, few, many or a size class.

cdr3_length: 16; d_call: TRBD1; j_call: TRBJ2-7; clone_size: -; v_call: TRBV28; cdr3_aa: CASSTRRGQASYEQYF
cdr3_length: 14; d_call: TRBD1; j_call: TRBJ2-1; clone_size: -; v_call: TRBV5-1; cdr3_aa: CASTRGQGASEQFF
cdr3_length: 13; d_call: -; j_call: TRBJ2-2; clone_size: -; v_call: TRBV5-1; cdr3_aa: CASSFSDTGELFF
cdr3_length: 15; d_call: TRBD2; j_call: TRBJ2-1; clone_size: -; v_call: TRBV19; cdr3_aa: CASTLTTGGGNEQFF
cdr3_length: 16; d_call: -; j_call: TRBJ2-2; clone_size: -; v_call: TRBV5-1; cdr3_aa: CASSAFTGGITGELFF
cdr3_length: 14; d_call: -; j_call: TRBJ1-5; clone_size: -; v_call: TRBV6-5; cdr3_aa: CASSYTGSAQPQHF
cdr3_length: 17; d_call: TRBD1; j_call: TRBJ2-2; clone_size: -; v_call: TRBV5-1; cdr3_aa: CASSSTHRGRVTGELFF
cdr3_length: 18; d_call: TRBD2; j_call: TRBJ2-4; clone_size: once; v_call: TRBV4-3; cdr3_aa: CASSQGELIAGDKNIQYF
cdr3_length: 13; d_call: -; j_call: TRBJ1-1; clone_size: -; v_call: TRBV25-1; cdr3_aa: CASSSGNRAESFF
cdr3_length: 11; d_call: -; j_call: TRBJ1-1; clone_size: -; v_call: TRBV2; cdr3_aa: CASPSGTEAFF
cdr3_length: 12; d_call: -; j_call: TRBJ2-7; clone_size: -; v_call: TRBV19; cdr3_aa: CAQGRVDYEQYF
cdr3_length: 14; d_call: -; j_call: TRBJ1-4; clone_size: -; v_call: TRBV29-1; cdr3_aa: CSVEDRRGPGKLFF
cdr3_length: 15; d_call: TRBD2; j_call: TRBJ2-7; clone_size: -; v_call: TRBV5-8; cdr3_aa: CASGVWVASGSEQYF
cdr3_length: 15; d_call: -; j_call: TRBJ2-5; clone_size: -; v_call: TRBV6-5; cdr3_aa: CASSKPGALMETQYF
cdr3_length: 15; d_call: TRBD2; j_call: TRBJ2-1; clone_size: -; v_call: TRBV6-5; cdr3_aa: CASMGNSGRINEQFF
cdr3_length: 13; d_call: TRBD1; j_call: TRBJ1-1; clone_size: -; v_call: TRBV29-1; cdr3_aa: CSVAYRGNTEAFF
cdr3_length: 16; d_call: -; j_call: TRBJ2-7; clone_size: -; v_call: TRBV18; cdr3_aa: CASSPKSASGDYEQYF
cdr3_length: 13; d_call: TRBD1; j_call: TRBJ1-1; clone_size: -; v_call: TRBV7-2; cdr3_aa: CASSRQGNTEAFF
cdr3_length: 17; d_call: -; j_call: TRBJ2-7; clone_size: -; v_call: TRBV6-1; cdr3_aa: CASSVGGRDTTPYEQYF
cdr3_length: 14; d_call: -; j_call: TRBJ2-7; clone_size: few; v_call: TRBV2; cdr3_aa: CASSERLSSYEQYF
cdr3_length: 15; d_call: -; j_call: TRBJ2-3; clone_size: -; v_call: TRBV11-3; cdr3_aa: CASSLEDSGTDTQYF
cdr3_length: 14; d_call: TRBD2; j_call: TRBJ2-3; clone_size: -; v_call: TRBV5-1; cdr3_aa: CASSYTLAGDTQYF
cdr3_length: 16; d_call: -; j_call: TRBJ2-1; clone_size: -; v_call: TRBV4-1; cdr3_aa: CASSQILGQSYNEQFF
cdr3_length: 14; d_call: -; j_call: TRBJ1-4; clone_size: -; v_call: TRBV7-6; cdr3_aa: CASSSYRVGEKLFF
cdr3_length: 14; d_call: -; j_call: TRBJ1-1; clone_size: -; v_call: TRBV4-2; cdr3_aa: CASSQPQGGTEAFF
cdr3_length: 14; d_call: TRBD1; j_call: TRBJ2-1; clone_size: -; v_call: TRBV7-3; cdr3_aa: CASRVSGTAVEQFF
cdr3_length: 15; d_call: -; j_call: TRBJ1-1; clone_size: -; v_call: TRBV7-3; cdr3_aa: CASSLRQGKNTEAFF
cdr3_length: 13; d_call: TRBD2; j_call: TRBJ2-3; clone_size: -; v_call: TRBV2; cdr3_aa: CASEGLAADTQYF
cdr3_length: 17; d_call: TRBD2; j_call: TRBJ2-1; clone_size: -; v_call: TRBV4-3; cdr3_aa: CASSQASSGMFYNEQFF
cdr3_length: 16; d_call: TRBD1; j_call: TRBJ1-2; clone_size: once; v_call: TRBV19; cdr3_aa: CASSISRTGIGYGYTF
cdr3_length: 12; d_call: -; j_call: TRBJ2-4; clone_size: few; v_call: TRBV10-3; cdr3_aa: CAISEGRGIQYF
cdr3_length: 15; d_call: TRBD1; j_call: TRBJ1-5; clone_size: -; v_call: TRBV7-8; cdr3_aa: CASSSTGRSNQPQHF
cdr3_length: 15; d_call: -; j_call: TRBJ2-3; clone_size: -; v_call: TRBV27; cdr3_aa: CASSFTSYNTDTQYF
cdr3_length: 15; d_call: TRBD1; j_call: TRBJ2-2; clone_size: -; v_call: TRBV12-5; cdr3_aa: CASGTGTGDTGELFF